Sequencing of this T cell receptor (beta chain) was carried out in a study of cytomegalovirus exposure and HLA in healthy donors. With regard to this clone: Its specificity is unknown.

The PCR made use of 60 Vbeta and 13 Jbeta primers. Repertoires were generated with immunoSEQ multiplex PCR, while TCRdb's copy carries only in-frame clones and drops some. Here the sample spans some 170,000 clones, around 77% being singletons. Trimming removed 2 bases from V and 4 bases from J; junction bases left unmatched: 3. This CDR3 has 15 residues. The germline gives CDR1 MNHNS, CDR2 SASEGT. Findings and caveats of the study: Reports indicated that the classifier achieved high specificity and sensitivity in diagnosing cytomegalovirus status. Association of a missense DCLRE1C variant with TCR beta V- and J-gene trimming was reported in a later analysis.

Specimen: PBMCs. This clonotype was obtained from a woman aged 40-49 years in good health and CMV-seronegative. This sequence joins TRBV6-1 and TRBJ2-2, with TRBD1 matching 8 bases. CDR3 amino acids: CASSEKQGGTGELFF. The CDR3 DNA is TGTGCCAGCAGTGAAAAACAGGGGGGCACCGGGGAGCTGTTTTTT.